This T cell receptor (beta chain) comes out of a study of OX40 agonist ivuxolimab in advanced cancers. In the study overall: Patients were roughly 83% male with ages about 23 to 90, mean about 65. Partial responses were achieved by three patients, one with hepatocellular carcinoma and two with cutaneous melanoma.

This clone was observed a single time. The CDR3 length is 18 residues. TCRdb's table, derived via immunoSEQ multiplex PCR, lists solely in-frame clones and lacks some. The sample includes about 55,000 clones, roughly 80% of them seen just once. The material sequenced was CD4+ or CD8+ T cells sorted from blood, taken in a trial of the OX40 agonist ivuxolimab. This chain joins TRBV21-1 and TRBJ2-7; the D call of TRBD2 is as the table states it, not checked on the DNA. TRBV21-1 is a listed pseudogene. This receptor was taken from an adult with an advanced solid tumor such as melanoma, head and neck, liver or kidney cancer. The CDR3 region has the DNA TGTGCCAGCAGCAAAGGTATCGGGGCTAGCGGGAGATCCTACGAGCAGTACTTC. It encodes CASSKGIGASGRSYEQYF.